A single sample is the source of the 2 T cell receptor beta chains below, sequenced in a study of OX40 agonist ivuxolimab in advanced cancers. Using immunoSEQ multiplex PCR, the repertoire was profiled, and TCRdb retains in-frame clones only, with some absent. Of 60,000 to 70,000 clones in the sample, roughly four fifths were seen once. Source: CD4+ or CD8+ T cells sorted from blood, taken in a trial of the OX40 agonist ivuxolimab. The receptor set was obtained from an adult with an advanced solid tumor such as melanoma, head and neck, liver or kidney cancer.

The J gene is TRBJ2-3, the V gene TRBV7-3, with 7 bases identical to TRBD1. J gave up 3 bases and V 4 bases, and 7 bases lay outside the gene matches. Germline lookup yields CDR1 SGHTA and CDR2 FQGTGA. This CDR3 is built from 15 residues. The CDR3 DNA reads TGTGCCAGCAGCTCCAGACAGGGAGAAACAGATACGCAGTATTTT. It translates to CASSSRQGETDTQYF.

The rearrangement links TRBV5-5 to TRBJ2-7; D is ambiguous. V lost 2 bases to trimming and J lost 1 base, with 10 bases between them. Germline V gene data show CDR1 as SGHKS and CDR2 as YYEKEE (reference sequence). CDR3 length: 14 amino acids. The CDR3 nucleotides read TGTGCCAGCAGCTTAGTAGGGCAGTCCTACGAGCAGTACTTC. Translation: CASSLVGQSYEQYF.